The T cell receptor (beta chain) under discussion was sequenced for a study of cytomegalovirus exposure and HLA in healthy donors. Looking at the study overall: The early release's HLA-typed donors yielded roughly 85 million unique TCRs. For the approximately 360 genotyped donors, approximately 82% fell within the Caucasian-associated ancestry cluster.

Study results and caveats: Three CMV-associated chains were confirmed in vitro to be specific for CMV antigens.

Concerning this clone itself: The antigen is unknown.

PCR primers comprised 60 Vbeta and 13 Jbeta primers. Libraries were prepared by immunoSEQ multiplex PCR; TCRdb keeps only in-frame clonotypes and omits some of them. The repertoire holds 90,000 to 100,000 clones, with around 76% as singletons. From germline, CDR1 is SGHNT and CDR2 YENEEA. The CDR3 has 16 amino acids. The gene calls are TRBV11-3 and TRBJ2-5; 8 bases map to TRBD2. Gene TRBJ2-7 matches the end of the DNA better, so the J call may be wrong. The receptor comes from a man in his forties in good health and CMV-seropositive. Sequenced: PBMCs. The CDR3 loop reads CASSLITGLDVGEQYF. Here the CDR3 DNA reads TGTGCCAGCAGCTTAATAACGGGACTAGATGTCGGCGAGCAGTACTTC.